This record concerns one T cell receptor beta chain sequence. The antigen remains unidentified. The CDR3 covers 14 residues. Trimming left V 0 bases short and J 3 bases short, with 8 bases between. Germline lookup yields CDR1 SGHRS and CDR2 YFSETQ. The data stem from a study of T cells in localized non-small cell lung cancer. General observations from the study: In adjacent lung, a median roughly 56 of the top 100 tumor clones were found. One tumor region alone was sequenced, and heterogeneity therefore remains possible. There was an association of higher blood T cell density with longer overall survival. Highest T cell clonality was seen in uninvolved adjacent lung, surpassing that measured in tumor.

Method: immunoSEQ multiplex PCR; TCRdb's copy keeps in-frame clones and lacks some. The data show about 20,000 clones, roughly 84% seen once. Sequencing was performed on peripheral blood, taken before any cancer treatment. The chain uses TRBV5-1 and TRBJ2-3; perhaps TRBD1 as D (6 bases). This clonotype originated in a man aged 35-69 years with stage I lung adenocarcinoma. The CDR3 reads CASSLGGPTDTQYF. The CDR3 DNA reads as TGCGCCAGCAGCTTGGGGGGGCCGACAGATACGCAGTATTTT.